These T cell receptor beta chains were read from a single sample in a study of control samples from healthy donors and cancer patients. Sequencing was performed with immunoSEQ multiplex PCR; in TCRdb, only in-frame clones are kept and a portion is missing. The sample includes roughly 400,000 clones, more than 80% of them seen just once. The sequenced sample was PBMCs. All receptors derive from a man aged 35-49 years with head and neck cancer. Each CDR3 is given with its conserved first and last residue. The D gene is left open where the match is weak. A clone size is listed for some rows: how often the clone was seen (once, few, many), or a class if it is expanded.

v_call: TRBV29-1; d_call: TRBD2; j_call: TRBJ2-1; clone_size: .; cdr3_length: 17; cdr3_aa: CSVEHPLGVAGRNEQFF; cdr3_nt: TGCAGCGTTGAACATCCCCTTGGGGTAGCGGGAAGGAATGAGCAGTTCTTC
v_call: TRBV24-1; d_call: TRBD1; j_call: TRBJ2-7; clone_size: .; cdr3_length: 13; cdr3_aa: CATSKTGVNEQYF; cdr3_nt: TGTGCCACCAGCAAGACAGGGGTTAACGAGCAGTACTTC
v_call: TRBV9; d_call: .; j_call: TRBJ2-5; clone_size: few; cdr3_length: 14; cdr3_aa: CASSPQVDWETQYF; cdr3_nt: TGTGCCAGCAGCCCGCAGGTTGACTGGGAGACCCAGTACTTC
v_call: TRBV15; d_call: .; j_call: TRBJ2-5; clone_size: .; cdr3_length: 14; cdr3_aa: CATSSVEGMKTQYF; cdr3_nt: TGTGCCACCAGCAGTGTTGAGGGAATGAAGACCCAGTACTTC
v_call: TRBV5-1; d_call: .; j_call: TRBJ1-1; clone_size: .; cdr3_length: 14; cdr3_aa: CASSESGRNTEAFF; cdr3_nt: TGCGCCAGCAGCGAGTCAGGGCGGAACACTGAAGCTTTCTTT
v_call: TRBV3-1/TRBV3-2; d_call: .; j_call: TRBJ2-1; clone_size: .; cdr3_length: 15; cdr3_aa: CASSQDSSSYNEQFF; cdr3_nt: TGTGCCAGCAGCCAAGATTCGAGCTCCTACAATGAGCAGTTCTTC
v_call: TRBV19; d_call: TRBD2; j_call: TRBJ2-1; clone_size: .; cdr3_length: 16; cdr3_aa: CASNRGGGVSYNEQFF; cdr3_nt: TGTGCCAGTAACCGAGGCGGGGGAGTGTCCTACAATGAGCAGTTCTTC
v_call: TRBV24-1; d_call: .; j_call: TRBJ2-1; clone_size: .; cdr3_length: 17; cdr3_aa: CATSDFARGKSYNEQFF; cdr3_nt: TGTGCCACCAGTGATTTTGCCAGAGGTAAATCCTACAATGAGCAGTTCTTC
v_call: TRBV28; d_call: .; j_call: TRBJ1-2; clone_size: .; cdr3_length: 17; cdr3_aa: CASSSGAVGEGNYGYTF; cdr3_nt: TGTGCCAGCAGTTCAGGGGCAGTGGGGGAGGGTAACTATGGCTACACCTTC
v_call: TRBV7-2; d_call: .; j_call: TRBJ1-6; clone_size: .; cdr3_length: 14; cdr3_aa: CASSLVERGVPLHF; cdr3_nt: TGTGCCAGCAGCTTAGTCGAAAGGGGCGTTCCCCTCCACTTT
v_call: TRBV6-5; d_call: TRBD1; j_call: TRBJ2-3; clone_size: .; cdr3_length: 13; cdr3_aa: CASSRGRTDTQYF; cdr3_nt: TGTGCCAGCAGTAGGGGGCGCACAGATACGCAGTATTTT
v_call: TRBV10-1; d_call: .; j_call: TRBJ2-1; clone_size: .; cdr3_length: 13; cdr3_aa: CASSESGGNEQFF; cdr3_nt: TGCGCCAGCAGTGAGTCGGGGGGCAATGAGCAGTTCTTC
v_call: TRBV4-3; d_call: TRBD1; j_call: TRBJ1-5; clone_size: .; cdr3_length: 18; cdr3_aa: CASSQDVQFGTVYQPQHF; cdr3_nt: TGCGCCAGCAGCCAAGATGTGCAGTTCGGGACAGTTTATCAGCCCCAGCATTTT
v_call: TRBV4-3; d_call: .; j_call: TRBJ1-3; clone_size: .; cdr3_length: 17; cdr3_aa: CASSQSDSVPSGNTIYF; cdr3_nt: TGCGCCAGCAGCCAATCTGACTCAGTGCCCTCTGGAAACACCATATATTTT
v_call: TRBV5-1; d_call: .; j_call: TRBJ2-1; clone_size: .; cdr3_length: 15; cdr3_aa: CASSFGTPSYNEQFF; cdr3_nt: TGCGCCAGCAGCTTCGGGACACCCTCCTACAATGAGCAGTTCTTC
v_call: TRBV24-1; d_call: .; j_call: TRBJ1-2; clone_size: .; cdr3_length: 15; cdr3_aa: CATSEPLGGEYGYTF; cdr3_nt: TGTGCCACCAGTGAACCCCTGGGCGGAGAATATGGCTACACCTTC
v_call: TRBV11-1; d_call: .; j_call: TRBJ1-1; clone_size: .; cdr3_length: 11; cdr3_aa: CASSLAAEAFF; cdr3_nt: TGTGCCAGCAGCTTAGCGGCTGAAGCTTTCTTT
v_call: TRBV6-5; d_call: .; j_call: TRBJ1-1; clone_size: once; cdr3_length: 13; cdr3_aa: CATWYGRNTEAFF; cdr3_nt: TGTGCCACCTGGTACGGGAGGAACACTGAAGCTTTCTTT
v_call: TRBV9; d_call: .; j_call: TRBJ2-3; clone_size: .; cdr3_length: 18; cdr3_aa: CASSTFPEGLTLTDTQYF; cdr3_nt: TGTGCCAGCAGCACTTTCCCCGAGGGGCTGACCCTCACAGATACGCAGTATTTT
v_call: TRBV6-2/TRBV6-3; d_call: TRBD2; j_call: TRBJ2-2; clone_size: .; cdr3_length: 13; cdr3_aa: CASSLAVKGELFF; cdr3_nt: TGTGCCAGCAGTCTAGCGGTGAAGGGGGAGCTGTTTTTT
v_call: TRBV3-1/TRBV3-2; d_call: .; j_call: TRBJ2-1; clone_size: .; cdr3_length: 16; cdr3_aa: CASSPRGLQGVYEQFF; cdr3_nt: TGTGCCAGCAGCCCCCGGGGCCTGCAGGGTGTCTATGAGCAGTTCTTC
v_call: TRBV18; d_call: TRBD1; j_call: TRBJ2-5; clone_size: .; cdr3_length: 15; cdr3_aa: CASSDLRTGQETQYF; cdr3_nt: TGTGCCAGCTCAGACCTGCGGACAGGGCAAGAGACCCAGTACTTC
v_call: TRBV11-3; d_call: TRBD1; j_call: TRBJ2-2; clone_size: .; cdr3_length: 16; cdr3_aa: CASSLAGGDDTGELFF; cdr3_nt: TGTGCCAGCAGCTTAGCAGGGGGCGACGACACCGGGGAGCTGTTTTTT
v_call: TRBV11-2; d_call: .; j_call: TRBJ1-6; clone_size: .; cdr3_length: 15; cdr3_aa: CASSLGTGPNSPLHF; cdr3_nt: TGTGCCAGCAGCTTAGGTACAGGCCCTAATTCACCCCTCCACTTT
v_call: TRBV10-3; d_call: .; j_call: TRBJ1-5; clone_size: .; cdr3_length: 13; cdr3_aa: CAIRLGSNQPQHF; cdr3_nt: TGTGCCATCAGACTGGGCAGCAATCAGCCCCAGCATTTT
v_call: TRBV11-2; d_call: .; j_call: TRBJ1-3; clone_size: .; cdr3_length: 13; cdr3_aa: CASSGDGGNTIYF; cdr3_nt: TGTGCCAGCAGCGGGGACGGTGGAAACACCATATATTTT
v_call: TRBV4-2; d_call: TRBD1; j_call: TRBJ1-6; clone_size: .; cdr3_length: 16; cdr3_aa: CASRRFPGTGDSPLHF; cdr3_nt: TGTGCCAGCAGGCGTTTCCCCGGGACAGGGGATTCACCCCTCCACTTT
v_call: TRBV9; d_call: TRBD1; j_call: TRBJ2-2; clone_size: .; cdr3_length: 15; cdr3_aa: CASSTGTGLPGELFF; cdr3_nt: TGTGCCAGCTCGACCGGGACAGGGCTCCCCGGGGAGCTGTTTTTT
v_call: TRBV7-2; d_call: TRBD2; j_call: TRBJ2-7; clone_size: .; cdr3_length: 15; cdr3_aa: CASRLAGAVDHEQYF; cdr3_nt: TGTGCCAGCAGGCTAGCGGGAGCCGTCGACCACGAGCAGTACTTC
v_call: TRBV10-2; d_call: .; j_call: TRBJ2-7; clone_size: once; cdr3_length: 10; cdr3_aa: CASSANEQYF; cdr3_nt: TGCGCCAGCAGTGCGAACGAGCAGTACTTC
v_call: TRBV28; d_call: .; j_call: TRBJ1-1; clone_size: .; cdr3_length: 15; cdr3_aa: CASSTPGHLNTEAFF; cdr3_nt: TGTGCCAGCAGTACTCCGGGACACTTGAACACTGAAGCTTTCTTT
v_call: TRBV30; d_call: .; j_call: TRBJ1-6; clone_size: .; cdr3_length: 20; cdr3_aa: CAWSVFLPGNSSSYNSPLHF; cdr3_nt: TGTGCCTGGAGTGTATTCCTCCCCGGGAACAGCAGCTCCTATAATTCACCCCTCCACTTT
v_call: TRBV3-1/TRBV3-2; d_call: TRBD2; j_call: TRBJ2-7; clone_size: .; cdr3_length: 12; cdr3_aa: CASSQGGGEQYF; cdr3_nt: TGTGCCAGCAGCCAAGGGGGGGGCGAGCAGTACTTC
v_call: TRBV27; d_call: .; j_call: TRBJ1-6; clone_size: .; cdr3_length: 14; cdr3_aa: CASSFARLNSPLHF; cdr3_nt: TGTGCCAGCAGTTTTGCCAGGCTTAATTCACCCCTCCACTTT
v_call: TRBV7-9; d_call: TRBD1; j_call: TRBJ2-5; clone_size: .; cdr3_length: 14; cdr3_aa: CASSLGDSAETQYF; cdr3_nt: TGTGCCAGCAGCTTAGGGGACAGCGCGGAGACCCAGTACTTC
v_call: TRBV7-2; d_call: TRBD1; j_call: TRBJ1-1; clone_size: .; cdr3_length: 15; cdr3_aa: CASSYGTGVRTEAFF; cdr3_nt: TGTGCCAGCAGTTACGGGACAGGGGTTCGCACTGAAGCTTTCTTT
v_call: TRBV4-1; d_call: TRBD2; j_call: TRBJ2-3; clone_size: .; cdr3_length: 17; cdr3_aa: CASSQDLGGLVTDTQYF; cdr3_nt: TGCGCCAGCAGCCAAGATCTTGGGGGACTAGTAACAGATACGCAGTATTTT
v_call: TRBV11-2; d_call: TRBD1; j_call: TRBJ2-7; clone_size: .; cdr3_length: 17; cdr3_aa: CASSLRRQGRPIYEQYF; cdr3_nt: TGTGCCAGCAGCTTAAGGAGACAGGGACGTCCCATCTACGAGCAGTACTTC
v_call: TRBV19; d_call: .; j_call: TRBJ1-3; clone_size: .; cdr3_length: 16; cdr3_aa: CAPWTKPEYSGNTIYF; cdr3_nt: TGTGCCCCCTGGACGAAGCCAGAGTACTCTGGAAACACCATATATTTT
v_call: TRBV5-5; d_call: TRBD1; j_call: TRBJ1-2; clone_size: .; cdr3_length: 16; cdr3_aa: CASSLVRTGGGYGYTF; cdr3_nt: TGTGCCAGCAGCTTGGTCAGGACAGGGGGAGGCTATGGCTACACCTTC
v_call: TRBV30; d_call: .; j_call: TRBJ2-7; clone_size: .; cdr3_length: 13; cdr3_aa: CAWAGVDPYEQYF; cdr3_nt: TGTGCCTGGGCAGGGGTTGATCCTTACGAGCAGTACTTC
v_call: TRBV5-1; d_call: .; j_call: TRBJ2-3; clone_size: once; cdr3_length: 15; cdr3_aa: CASSPPVGGTDTQYF; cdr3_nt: TGCGCCAGCAGCCCCCCCGTTGGGGGGACAGATACGCAGTATTTT